The 13 T cell receptor beta chains below come from one sample, sequenced in a study of response to subunit inactivated influenza vaccine. TCRdb ran MiXCR on the RT-PCR reads and lists one entry per CDR3 protein. The table records 650,000 to 800,000 distinct CDR3 sequences, approximately 13% of them present only once. Here the sequenced sample was PBMCs from blood, taken 14 days before vaccination. The source of these receptors is a man aged 50 to 59 who received an inactivated influenza vaccine.

At least ten counts were recorded for this clonotype. The chain has TRBV9 and TRBJ2-1; D not resolved. The CDR3 sequence is 16 residues long. Germline-derived CDR1 and CDR2 are SGDLS and YYNGEE. V lost 0 bases and J 0 bases, leaving 10 bases between the germline ends. CDR3 DNA: TGTGCCAGCAGCGTAGGTTTCCCCGGCTCCTACAATGAGCAGTTCTTC. This encodes CASSVGFPGSYNEQFF.

This clonotype was recorded at least ten times. The chain has TRBV29-1 and TRBJ1-1; D gene unclear. The V gene's germline CDR1 is SQVTM and CDR2 ANQGSEA. This CDR3 contains 13 residues. V was pared by 2 bases and J by 4 bases, with 11 bases between. CDR3 sequence: CSVESKLGTEAFF. The CDR3, as DNA: TGCAGCGTTGAATCTAAGCTTGGCACTGAAGCTTTCTTT. Together with reference TRBV29-1 and TRBJ1-1, the CDR3 gives the full variable domain: SAVISQKPSRDICQRGTSLTIQCQVDSQVTMMFWYRQQPGQSLTLIATANQGSEATYESGFVIDKFPISRPNLTFSTLTVSNMSPEDSSIYLCSVESKLGTEAFFGQGTRLTVV.

The chain employs TRBV4-1 and TRBJ2-5; tentatively, D is TRBD1 or TRBD2 (5 bases each). Trimming pared 4 bases from V and 4 bases from J, leaving 16 bases between. The CDR3 has 15 residues. The germline gives CDR1 MGHRA, CDR2 YSYEKL. The CDR3 DNA reads as TGCGCCAGCAGCCTATCACCCCTGGGGGTAGAGACCCAGTACTTC. It translates to CASSLSPLGVETQYF.

At least ten counts were recorded for this clonotype. The J gene is TRBJ1-2, the V gene TRBV5-6; D not resolved. Germline CDR1 is SGHDT and CDR2 is YYEEEE. The CDR3 extends over 12 amino acids. Trimming removed 6 bases at V and 2 bases at J, with 8 bases between. The CDR3: CASTWLNYGYTF. The CDR3, as DNA: TGTGCCAGCACCTGGTTGAACTATGGCTACACCTTC.

The V and J genes are TRBV19 and TRBJ2-1; D might be TRBD2 (6 bases). V lost 5 bases to trimming and J lost 0 bases, with 11 bases between them. Germline CDR1 and CDR2: LNHDA and SQIVND (reference sequence). The CDR3 is 15 residues long. CDR3 nucleotides: TGTGCCAGTAGTTCCGGGAGCACCTCCTACAATGAGCAGTTCTTC. Protein product: CASSSGSTSYNEQFF.

The V and J genes are TRBV4-3 and TRBJ1-4; D might be TRBD1 (5 bases). Trimming took off 4 bases at V and 5 bases at J, with 14 bases between the two ends. CDR1 is LGHNA, CDR2 YSLEER, per germline. The CDR3 is 15 residues long. CDR3 region: CASSPLQGSNEKLFF. The DNA of the CDR3 is TGCGCCAGCAGCCCTCTGCAGGGATCGAATGAAAAACTGTTTTTT.

The V call is TRBV20-1, the J call TRBJ2-2; no clear D. V lost 5 bases, J lost 1 base, and 8 bases lay in between. This CDR3 has 13 residues. Germline CDR1 is DFQATT and CDR2 is SNEGSKA (reference sequence). CDR3 residues: CSAPQRNTGELFF. The CDR3 region has the DNA TGCAGTGCTCCTCAACGGAACACCGGGGAGCTGTTTTTT.

This clonotype was recorded many times. The chain has TRBV5-1 and TRBJ2-3; tentatively, D is TRBD2 (6 bases). The ends were cut back, 4 bases at V and 0 bases at J, with 9 bases in the middle. Germline V CDR1 and CDR2: SGHRS, YFSETQ. There are 14 residues in the CDR3. CDR3 coding DNA: TGCGCCAGCAGCATTAGCGGAAGCACAGATACGCAGTATTTT. Amino acid sequence: CASSISGSTDTQYF.

This clonotype was seen more than once but under ten times. This chain links TRBV20-1 with TRBJ2-7; 11 bases map to TRBD1. The V gene's germline CDR1 is DFQATT and CDR2 SNEGSKA (reference sequence). V dropped 6 bases and J dropped 6; count of bases not matched to a gene: 10. The CDR3 runs to 14 residues. The CDR3 loop reads CSAPQGTGGGEQYF. CDR3 coding DNA: TGCAGTGCCCCGCAAGGGACAGGGGGAGGCGAGCAGTACTTC.

This clonotype has more than one count but fewer than ten. The chain employs TRBV5-1 and TRBJ2-7, with 8 bases identical to TRBD2. V trimming: 2 bases; J trimming: 5 bases; junction bases outside the gene matches: 9. This CDR3 is 15 amino acids long. Germline assignment: CDR1 SGHRS and CDR2 YFSETQ. CDR3 in DNA: TGCGCCAGCAGCTTCTTCGGGGGGGCAGAGAACGAGCAGTACTTC. Translating gives CASSFFGGAENEQYF.

The chain recombines TRBV20-1 with TRBJ1-2; D uncertain. Deletions cut 6 bases from V and 4 bases from J, with 18 bases between. Germline V gene lookup returns CDR1 DFQATT and CDR2 SNEGSKA (reference sequence). The CDR3 is 14 amino acids. CDR3 DNA sequence: TGCAGTGCCCCCTGGGGTCCCGGTGGCTATGGCTACACCTTC. It is translated as CSAPWGPGGYGYTF.

The V and J genes are TRBV7-2 and TRBJ2-1, with 7 bases aligning to TRBD1. V gave up 6 bases and J gave up 4 bases; unmatched junction bases: 9. The length of the CDR3 is 15 residues. Germline CDR1 reads SGHTA; CDR2 reads FQGNSA. CDR3 DNA sequence: TGTGCCAGCAGGTCTACAGGGGTTGTGTACAATGAGCAGTTCTTC. Residues: CASRSTGVVYNEQFF.

The rearrangement links TRBV11-2 to TRBJ2-5; the D call may be TRBD1 or TRBD2 (5 bases each). V was shortened by 1 base and J by 5 bases, with 14 bases between the two germline ends. Germline assignment: CDR1 SGHAT and CDR2 FQNNGV. The CDR3 sequence is 15 residues long. CDR3: CASSLAPGRGETQYF. For the CDR3, the DNA is TGTGCCAGCAGCTTAGCCCCAGGGAGAGGGGAGACCCAGTACTTC.